This TCR beta chain was identified in a study of blood T cell repertoires in COVID-19. In the study overall: Italy, Spain and the United States were the sources of the convalescent and acute COVID-19 samples. Sources were T cells, B-cell-depleted T cells, or PBMCs; the material itself was cDNA or gDNA.

This CDR3 region has 16 residues. Losses at the gene ends were 7 bases for V and 1 base for J; bases not matched to a gene: 10. Per germline, CDR1 SNHLY and CDR2 FYNNEI. In the original workflow: Researchers report that nucleated cell counts were estimated from reference gene primer amplification. This table comes from immunoSEQ multiplex PCR, and its TCRdb copy is limited to in-frame clones, with some not included. V, J and clone size are taken as reported in that table, and D and trimming were inferred from the DNA itself. The sample lists tens of thousands of clones; 85% to 90% were seen once. The source material was peripheral blood. This clonotype originated in a man over 45 with active COVID-19. The V gene is TRBV2, the J gene TRBJ2-1; 7 bases match TRBD1. CDR3 DNA sequence: TGTGCCAGCATTCAAGAGGGGGCGAGTTCCTACAATGAGCAGTTCTTC. Its protein is CASIQEGASSYNEQFF.